This T cell receptor (beta chain) appears in the sequencing data of a study of T cells in narcolepsy (dated by TCRdb to 2016 to 2018). About the full investigation: Healthy control donors were enrolled in the study alongside patients who had narcolepsy type 1 or type 2 (NT1, NT2). Autoreactive T cells targeting hypocretin neuron self-antigens (hypocretin, TRIB2) were sought in narcolepsy patients, and TCR Vbeta sequencing was used to track clonotypes in blood and CSF.

For TCR Vbeta sequencing, memory CD4+ T cells were sorted ex vivo from the peripheral blood of narcolepsy patients and healthy controls. Study-wide conclusions, independent of this receptor: Patients and controls had comparable numbers of sequenced blood memory CD4+ clonotypes, averaging about 37,000 and 33,000, respectively. Some blood memory CD4+ repertoires from patients and controls contained no sequences matching autoreactive T cell clones. According to the report, autoreactive clonotypes were detected serially in the blood of the same patients and of different patients, but not in healthy controls. HCRT-specific and TRIB2-specific autoreactive clonotypes were highlighted in plots that compared CD4+ T cell clonotypes in CSF versus blood from the same patient.

Concerning this clone: Its binding antigen is unknown. Nothing much larger sits one base from this clone, and base qualities are not available.

CDR1 MNHEY and CDR2 SVGAGI were looked up in the germline V gene. The CDR3, cysteine through phenylalanine, is 14 amino acids long. Only the CDR3 part of the read is kept: 42 bases, read in frame from the first base. V lost 6 bases and J lost 7 bases, and the count of bases not matched to a germline gene is 4. Receptor amplification or capture employed the immunoSEQ multiplex PCR assay. TCRdb stores this immuneACCESS table with in-frame sequences only. Part of the clones is absent; in the studies checked, under half of the shortfall reflects unresolved V genes, and no reason is known for the rest. Present in this sample are around 31,000 clones, more than 70% of which were seen just once. The top ten clonotypes cover 1.2% of the sample.

The TCR comes from a human donor with narcolepsy. Recombination connected TRBV6-5 to TRBJ1-6, with TRBD1 identical over 9 junction bases. The source material was CD45RA- memory CD4+ T cells from PBMCs. The sample's cell subset or site label, in plain terms: memory T cells sorted ex vivo from peripheral blood. The nucleotide sequence reads as follows: TGTGCCAGCAGGCCGGGACAGGGAAATTCACCCCTCCACTTT. It codes for CASRPGQGNSPLHF.